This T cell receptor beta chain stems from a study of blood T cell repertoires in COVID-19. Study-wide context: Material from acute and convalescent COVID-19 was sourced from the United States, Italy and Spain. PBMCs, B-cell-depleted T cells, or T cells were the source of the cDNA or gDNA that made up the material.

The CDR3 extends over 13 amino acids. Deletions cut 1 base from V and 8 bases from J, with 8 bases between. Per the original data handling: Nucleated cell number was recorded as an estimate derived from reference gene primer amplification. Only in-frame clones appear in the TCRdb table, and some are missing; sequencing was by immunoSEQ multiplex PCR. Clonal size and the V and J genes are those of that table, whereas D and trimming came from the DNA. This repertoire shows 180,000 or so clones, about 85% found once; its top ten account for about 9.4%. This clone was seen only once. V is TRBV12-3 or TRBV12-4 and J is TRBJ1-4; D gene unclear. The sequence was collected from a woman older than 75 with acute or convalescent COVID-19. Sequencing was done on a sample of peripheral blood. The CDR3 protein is CASSLGAGEKLFF. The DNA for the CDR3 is TGTGCCAGCAGTTTAGGGGCCGGAGAAAAACTGTTTTTT.